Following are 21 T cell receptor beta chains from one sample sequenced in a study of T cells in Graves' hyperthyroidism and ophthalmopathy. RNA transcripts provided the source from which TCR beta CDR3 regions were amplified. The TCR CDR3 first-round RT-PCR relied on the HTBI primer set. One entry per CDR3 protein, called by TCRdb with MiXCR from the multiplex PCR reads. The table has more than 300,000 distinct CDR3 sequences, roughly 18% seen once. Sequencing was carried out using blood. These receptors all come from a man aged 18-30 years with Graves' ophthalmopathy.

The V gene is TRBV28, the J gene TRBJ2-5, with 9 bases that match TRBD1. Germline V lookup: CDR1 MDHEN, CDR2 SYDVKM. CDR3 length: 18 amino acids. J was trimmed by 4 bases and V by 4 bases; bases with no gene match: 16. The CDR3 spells CASSSQHDRDRAGETQYF. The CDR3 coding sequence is TGTGCCAGCAGTTCCCAGCACGATCGGGACAGGGCAGGAGAGACCCAGTACTTC.

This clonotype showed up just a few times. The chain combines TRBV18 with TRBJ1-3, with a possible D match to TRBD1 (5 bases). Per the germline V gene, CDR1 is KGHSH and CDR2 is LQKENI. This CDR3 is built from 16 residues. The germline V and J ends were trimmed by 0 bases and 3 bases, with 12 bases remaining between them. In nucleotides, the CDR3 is TGTGCCAGCTCACCACCGGCAGGGTCATATGGAAACACCATATATTTT. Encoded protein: CASSPPAGSYGNTIYF. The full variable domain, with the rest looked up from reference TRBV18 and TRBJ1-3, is NAGVMQNPRHLVRRRGQEARLRCSPMKGHSHVYWYRQLPEEGLKFMVYLQKENIIDESGMPKERFSAEFPKEGPSILRIQQVVRGDSAAYFCASSPPAGSYGNTIYFGEGSWLTVV.

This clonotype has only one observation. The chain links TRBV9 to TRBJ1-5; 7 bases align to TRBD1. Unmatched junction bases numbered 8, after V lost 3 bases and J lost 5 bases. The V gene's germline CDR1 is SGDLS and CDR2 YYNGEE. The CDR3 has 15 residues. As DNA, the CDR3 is TGTGCCAGCAGCGAACAGGGGCTTCCTTATCAGCCCCAGCATTTT. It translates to CASSEQGLPYQPQHF.

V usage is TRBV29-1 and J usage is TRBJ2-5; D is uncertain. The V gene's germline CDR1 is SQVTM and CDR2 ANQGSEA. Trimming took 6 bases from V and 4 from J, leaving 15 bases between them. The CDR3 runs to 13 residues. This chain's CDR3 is CSVSSYSSETQYF. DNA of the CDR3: TGCAGCGTCTCCTCATATTCTTCAGAGACCCAGTACTTC.

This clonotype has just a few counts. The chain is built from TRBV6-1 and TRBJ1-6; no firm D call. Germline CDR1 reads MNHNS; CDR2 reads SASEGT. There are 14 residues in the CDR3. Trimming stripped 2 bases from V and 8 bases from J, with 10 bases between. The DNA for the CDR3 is TGTGCCAGCAGTGAAACCTCGGGTGATTCACCCCTCCACTTT. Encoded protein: CASSETSGDSPLHF.

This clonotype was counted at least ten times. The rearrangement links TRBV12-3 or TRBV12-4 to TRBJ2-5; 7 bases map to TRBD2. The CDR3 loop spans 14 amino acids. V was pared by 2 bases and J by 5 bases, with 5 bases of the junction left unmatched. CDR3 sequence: CASSLRTSVETQYF. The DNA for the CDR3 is TGTGCCAGCAGTTTACGAACTAGCGTCGAGACCCAGTACTTC.

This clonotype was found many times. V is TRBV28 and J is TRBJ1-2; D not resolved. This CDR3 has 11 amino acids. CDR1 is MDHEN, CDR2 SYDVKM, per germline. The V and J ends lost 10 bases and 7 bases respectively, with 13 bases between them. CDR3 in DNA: TGTGCCATCCTTGGTCCTGGTGGCTACACCTTC. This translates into CAILGPGGYTF.

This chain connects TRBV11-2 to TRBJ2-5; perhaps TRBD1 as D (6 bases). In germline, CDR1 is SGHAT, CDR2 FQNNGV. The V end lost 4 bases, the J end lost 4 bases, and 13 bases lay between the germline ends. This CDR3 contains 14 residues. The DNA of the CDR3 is TGTGCCAGCAGCTACGGACAGTTTAGAGAGACCCAGTACTTC. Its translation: CASSYGQFRETQYF.

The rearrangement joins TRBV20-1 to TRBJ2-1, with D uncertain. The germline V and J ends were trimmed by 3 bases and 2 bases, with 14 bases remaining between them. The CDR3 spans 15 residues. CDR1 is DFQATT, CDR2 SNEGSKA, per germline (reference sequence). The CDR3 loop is CSARTRWTPYNEQFF. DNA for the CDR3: TGCAGTGCTAGGACCAGGTGGACCCCCTACAATGAGCAGTTCTTC.

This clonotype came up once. The CDR3 is CATSTGRLGYGYTF. CDR3 nucleotide sequence: TGTGCCACCAGTACAGGGCGCCTCGGCTATGGCTACACCTTC. The chain carries TRBV15 and TRBJ1-2; D possibly corresponds to TRBD1 (6 bases). Germline V gene lookup returns CDR1 LNHNV and CDR2 YYDKDF (reference sequence). The CDR3 covers 14 residues. V gave up 6 bases and J gave up 4 bases, with 15 bases separating them.

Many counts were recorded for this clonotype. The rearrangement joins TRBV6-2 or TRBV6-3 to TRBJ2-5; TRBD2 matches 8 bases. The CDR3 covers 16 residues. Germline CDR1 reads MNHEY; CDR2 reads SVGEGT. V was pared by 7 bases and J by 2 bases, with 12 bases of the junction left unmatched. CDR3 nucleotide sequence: TGTGCCAGCAACCGACGGGGGCTAGCGGGTCAAGAGACCCAGTACTTC. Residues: CASNRRGLAGQETQYF.

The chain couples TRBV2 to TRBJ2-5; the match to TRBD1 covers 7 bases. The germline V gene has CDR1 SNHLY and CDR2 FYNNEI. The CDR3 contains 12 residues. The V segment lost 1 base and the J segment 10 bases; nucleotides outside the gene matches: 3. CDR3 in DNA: TGTGCCAGCAGTGAAGACCGGGACAGCCAGTACTTC. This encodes CASSEDRDSQYF.

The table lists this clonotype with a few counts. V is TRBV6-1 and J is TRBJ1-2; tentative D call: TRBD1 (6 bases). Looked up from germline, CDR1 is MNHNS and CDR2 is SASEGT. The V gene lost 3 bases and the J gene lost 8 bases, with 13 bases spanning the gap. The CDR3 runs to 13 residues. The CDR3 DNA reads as TGTGCCAGCAGTGATGGGGGGGCGCGGGGCTACACCTTC. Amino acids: CASSDGGARGYTF.

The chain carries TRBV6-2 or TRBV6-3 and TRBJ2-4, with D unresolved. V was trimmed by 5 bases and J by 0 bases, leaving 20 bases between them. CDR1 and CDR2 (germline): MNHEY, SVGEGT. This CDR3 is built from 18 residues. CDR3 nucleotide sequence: TGTGCCAGCAGTCCCGACCTAATGCCGGAACTAGCCAAAAACATTCAGTACTTC. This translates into CASSPDLMPELAKNIQYF.

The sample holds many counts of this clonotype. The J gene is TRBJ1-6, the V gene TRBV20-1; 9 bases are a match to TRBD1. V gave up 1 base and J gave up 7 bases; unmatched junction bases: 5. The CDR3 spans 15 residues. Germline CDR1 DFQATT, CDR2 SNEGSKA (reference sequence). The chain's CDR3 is CSARVPGQGNSPLHF. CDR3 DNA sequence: TGCAGTGCTAGAGTACCGGGACAGGGCAATTCACCCCTCCACTTT.

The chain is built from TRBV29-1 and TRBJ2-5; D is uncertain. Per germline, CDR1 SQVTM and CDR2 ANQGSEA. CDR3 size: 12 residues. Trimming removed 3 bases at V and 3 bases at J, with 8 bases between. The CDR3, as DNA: TGCAGCGTTGAGGGGTATGAAGAGACCCAGTACTTC. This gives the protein CSVEGYEETQYF.

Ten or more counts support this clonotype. The CDR3 bases are TGTGCCAGCAGCTCTATGGGGCAGCAGCCGTTCTTC. Translation: CASSSMGQQPFF. The rearrangement links TRBV11-2 to TRBJ2-1; D might be TRBD1 (5 bases). The V gene lost 4 bases and the J gene lost 15 bases, with 16 bases spanning the gap. Germline V gives CDR1 SGHAT, CDR2 FQNNGV. The CDR3 length is 12 residues.

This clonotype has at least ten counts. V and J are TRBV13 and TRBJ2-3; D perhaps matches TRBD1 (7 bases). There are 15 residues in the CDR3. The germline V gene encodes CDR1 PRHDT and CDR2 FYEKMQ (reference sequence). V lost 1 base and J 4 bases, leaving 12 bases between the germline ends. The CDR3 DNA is TGTGCCAGCAGCTTAGTTGGAGGGGGCGCAGATACGCAGTATTTT. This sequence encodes CASSLVGGGADTQYF.

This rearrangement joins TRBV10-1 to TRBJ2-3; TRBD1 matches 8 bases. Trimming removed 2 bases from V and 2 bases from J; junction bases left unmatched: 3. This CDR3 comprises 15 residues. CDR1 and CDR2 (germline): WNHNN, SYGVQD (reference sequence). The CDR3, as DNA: TGCGCCAGCAGTGAGCCGGGACAGGCCACAGATACGCAGTATTTT. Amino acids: CASSEPGQATDTQYF.

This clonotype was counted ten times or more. CDR3 nucleotides: TGTGCCAGCAGCTTGGGAGCCGGCGGGGGGGGCACAGATACGCAGTATTTT. Protein: CASSLGAGGGGTDTQYF. The chain uses TRBV11-2 and TRBJ2-3, with 9 bases lining up with TRBD2. The CDR3 spans 17 residues. The J segment lost 1 base and the V segment lost 3 bases, leaving 8 bases of the junction unmatched. Germline values: CDR1 SGHAT, CDR2 FQNNGV.

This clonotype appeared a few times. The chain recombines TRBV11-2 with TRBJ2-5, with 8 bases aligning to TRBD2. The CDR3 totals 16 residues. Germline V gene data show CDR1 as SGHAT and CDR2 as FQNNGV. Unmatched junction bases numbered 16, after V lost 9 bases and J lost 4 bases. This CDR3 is CASRSSGGKKVETQYF. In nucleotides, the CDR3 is TGTGCCAGTCGGTCGAGCGGGGGTAAAAAAGTAGAGACCCAGTACTTC.